One and the same sample provided the 27 T cell receptor beta chains below, sequenced in a study of cytomegalovirus exposure and HLA in healthy donors. The PCR made use of 60 Vbeta and 13 Jbeta primers. Generated by immunoSEQ multiplex PCR, the TCRdb table keeps only in-frame clones and is missing some. The sample includes some 150,000 clones, around 79% seen only once; the top ten take more than 3.5%. Sequenced material: PBMCs. The receptors stem from a man aged 35 to 55 in good health and CMV-seronegative.

V usage is TRBV9 and J usage is TRBJ2-1, with 12 bases lining up with TRBD2. Germline CDR1 is SGDLS and CDR2 is YYNGEE. After removal of 3 bases from V and 4 bases from J, the junction contained 5 bases not matched to a gene. The CDR3 covers 16 residues. The CDR3 sequence is CASSGLAGGLYNEQFF. The CDR3 DNA follows: TGTGCCAGCAGCGGGCTAGCGGGGGGGTTATACAATGAGCAGTTCTTC.

The J gene is TRBJ2-7, the V gene TRBV19; 9 positions match TRBD1. The CDR3 totals 14 residues. The V gene end was trimmed by 10 bases and the J gene end by 1 base; junction bases not matched to a gene: 8. Germline CDR1 and CDR2: LNHDA and SQIVND (reference sequence). The chain's CDR3 is CANLQGARSYEQYF. The CDR3 coding sequence is TGTGCCAACTTACAGGGGGCGAGGTCCTACGAGCAGTACTTC. Supplemented by reference TRBV19 and TRBJ2-7, the full variable domain reads DGGITQSPKYLFRKEGQNVTLSCEQNLNHDAMYWYRQDPGQGLRLIYYSQIVNDFQKGDIAEGYSVSREKKESFPLTVTSAQKNPTAFYLCANLQGARSYEQYFGPGTRLTVT.

This clone has more than one count but fewer than ten. The CDR3 nucleotides read TGTGCCAGTAGCCATCAGGGGTACTATGGCTACACCTTC. Translation: CASSHQGYYGYTF. The chain combines TRBV19 with TRBJ1-2, with a possible D match to TRBD1 (6 bases). The CDR3 sequence is 13 residues long. Trimming left V 6 bases short and J 3 bases short, with 11 bases between. Germline V CDR1 and CDR2: LNHDA, SQIVND (reference sequence).

The chain combines TRBV30 with TRBJ1-1; a possible D gene is TRBD1 (5 bases). The CDR3 contains 13 residues. CDR1 is GTSNPN and CDR2 is SVGIG in the germline V gene (reference sequence). The V end lost 1 base, the J end lost 5 bases, and 11 bases lay between the germline ends. The CDR3 nucleotides read TGTGCCTGGAGTGCAGGGATTTGGACTGAAGCTTTCTTT. It yields the protein CAWSAGIWTEAFF.

The chain is built from TRBV14 and TRBJ2-7; tentatively, D is TRBD1 (6 bases). CDR3 length: 14 residues. Looked up from germline, CDR1 is SGHDN and CDR2 is FVKESK. Deletions cut 2 bases from V and 2 bases from J, with 10 bases between. The CDR3 loop is CASSQRRGTYEQYF. In nucleotides, the CDR3 is TGTGCCAGCAGCCAAAGAAGGGGGACCTACGAGCAGTACTTC.

The chain employs TRBV18 and TRBJ1-4; 9 nucleotides match TRBD1. CDR1 is KGHSH, CDR2 LQKENI, per germline. J lost 7 bases, V lost 3 bases, and 6 bases had no gene match. The CDR3 extends over 15 amino acids. The CDR3 loop reads CASSPAGQGPEKLFF. The DNA for the CDR3 is TGTGCCAGCTCACCCGCGGGACAGGGCCCTGAAAAACTGTTTTTT.

The chain has TRBV11-2 and TRBJ2-5; 9 nucleotides match TRBD1. This CDR3 comprises 16 residues. Germline V CDR1 and CDR2: SGHAT, FQNNGV. The ends lost 7 bases at V and 5 bases at J; junction bases unmatched: 14. The CDR3 region is CASNQNGQGLGETQYF. CDR3 DNA: TGTGCCAGCAATCAGAATGGACAGGGGTTGGGGGAGACCCAGTACTTC.

The V gene is TRBV19, the J gene TRBJ1-1; 9 bases are shared with TRBD1. The CDR3 loop spans 15 amino acids. The V gene's germline CDR1 is LNHDA and CDR2 SQIVND (reference sequence). With V trimmed by 3 bases and J by 1 base, 3 bases remained unmatched. Here the CDR3 DNA reads TGTGCCAGTAGTATCCCGACAGGGGGGAACACTGAAGCTTTCTTT. Translating gives CASSIPTGGNTEAFF. Full variable domain (rest looked up from reference TRBV19 and TRBJ1-1): DGGITQSPKYLFRKEGQNVTLSCEQNLNHDAMYWYRQDPGQGLRLIYYSQIVNDFQKGDIAEGYSVSREKKESFPLTVTSAQKNPTAFYLCASSIPTGGNTEAFFGQGTRLTVV.

This chain links TRBV18 with TRBJ2-5; perhaps TRBD1 as D (5 bases). Germline V gene data show CDR1 as KGHSH and CDR2 as LQKENI. The CDR3 runs to 13 residues. Trimming stripped 3 bases from V and 4 bases from J, with 9 bases between. The CDR3 spells CASSPYQGETQYF. The DNA for the CDR3 is TGTGCCAGCTCACCTTACCAGGGAGAGACCCAGTACTTC.

V gene TRBV6-5 combines with J gene TRBJ1-2; 10 nucleotides align to TRBD1. This CDR3 has 16 amino acids. Trimming removed 0 bases from V and 8 bases from J; junction bases left unmatched: 9. The V gene's germline CDR1 is MNHEY and CDR2 SVGAGI. DNA for the CDR3: TGTGCCAGCAGTTACTCGGGGACAGGGGTATCGGGGGGCTACACCTTC. It yields the protein CASSYSGTGVSGGYTF.

This chain connects TRBV5-5 to TRBJ2-2, with D maybe TRBD1 (5 bases). Germline values: CDR1 SGHKS, CDR2 YYEKEE (reference sequence). There are 14 residues in the CDR3. V was trimmed by 0 bases and J by 7 bases, leaving 10 bases between them. The CDR3 protein is CASSLAGIGGELFF. The CDR3, as DNA: TGTGCCAGCAGCTTGGCAGGGATAGGCGGGGAGCTGTTTTTT.

The chain carries TRBV10-3 and TRBJ2-5; 14 bases line up with TRBD2. Near its end, the DNA agrees better with TRBJ2-7, so the J call may be wrong. Germline V gene data show CDR1 as ENHRY and CDR2 as SYGVKD. The CDR3 totals 18 residues. The CDR3 sequence is CAISAIFGTSGGIYEQYF. For the CDR3, the DNA is TGTGCCATCAGTGCTATCTTCGGGACTAGCGGGGGCATTTACGAGCAGTACTTC.

The V gene is TRBV5-1, the J gene TRBJ1-1, with TRBD1 as a possible D gene (5 bases). Deletions cut 5 bases from V and 1 base from J, with 15 bases between. The CDR3 totals 15 residues. Looked up from germline, CDR1 is SGHRS and CDR2 is YFSETQ. The CDR3 nucleotides read TGCGCCAGCAGGTGGCAGGGCAGAAAGAACACTGAAGCTTTCTTT. As protein: CASRWQGRKNTEAFF.

V usage is TRBV25-1 and J usage is TRBJ2-5, with unresolved D. The better agreement between TRBJ2-7 and the DNA end casts doubt on the J call. The germline CDR1 and CDR2 sequences are MGHDK and SYGVNS. The CDR3 is 10 amino acids. CDR3 region: CASSAYEQYF. The CDR3 DNA reads as TGTGCCAGCAGTGCCTACGAGCAGTACTTC.

The chain combines TRBV6-1 with TRBJ1-6; D is possibly TRBD1 (5 bases). There are 17 residues in the CDR3. The ends were cut back, 2 bases at V and 6 bases at J, with 17 bases in the middle. The germline gives CDR1 MNHNS, CDR2 SASEGT. The DNA for the CDR3 is TGTGCCAGCAGTGAAATGCCCCCTATGGGGGGTAATTCACCCCTCCACTTT. This encodes CASSEMPPMGGNSPLHF.

This clone occurred a few times. This sequence joins TRBV5-4 and TRBJ1-6; TRBD1 agrees at 8 bases. The V gene's germline CDR1 is SGHNT and CDR2 YYREEE (reference sequence). Trimming at V came to 2 bases and at J to 6 bases, leaving 1 base not matched to a gene. The CDR3 has 14 residues. The CDR3 loop reads CASSFQGANSPLHF. The CDR3, as DNA: TGTGCCAGCAGCTTTCAGGGGGCTAATTCACCCCTCCACTTT.

The V call is TRBV6-1, the J call TRBJ1-4; D is unresolved. The CDR3 is 15 residues long. Germline V gene lookup returns CDR1 MNHNS and CDR2 SASEGT. The germline V and J ends were trimmed by 4 bases and 5 bases, with 14 bases remaining between them. The CDR3: CASSGKDSLNEKLFF. The CDR3 nucleotides read TGTGCCAGCAGTGGGAAGGACTCCTTAAATGAAAAACTGTTTTTT.

V gene TRBV29-1 combines with J gene TRBJ2-2, with a possible D match to TRBD2 (6 bases). This CDR3 has 14 amino acids. Between the trimmed V and J ends, which lost 0 bases and 7 bases, there was a span of 12 bases. Germline V gene data show CDR1 as SQVTM and CDR2 as ANQGSEA. The CDR3 protein is CSVEDPGEVGELFF. Written as DNA, the CDR3 is TGCAGCGTTGAAGATCCGGGGGAAGTCGGGGAGCTGTTTTTT.

The chain combines TRBV30 with TRBJ2-5; 7 nucleotides agree with TRBD1. Germline-derived CDR1 and CDR2 are GTSNPN and SVGIG (reference sequence). The V segment lost 2 bases and the J segment 4 bases; nucleotides outside the gene matches: 4. The CDR3 extends over 13 amino acids. The CDR3 DNA reads TGTGCCTGGAGTTCGACAGGGACAGAGACCCAGTACTTC. Protein sequence: CAWSSTGTETQYF.

V usage is TRBV7-2 and J usage is TRBJ1-1, with D possibly being TRBD1 (6 bases). The CDR3 contains 16 residues. Trimming stripped 5 bases from V and 2 bases from J, with 18 bases between. Germline CDR1 is SGHTA and CDR2 is FQGNSA. This CDR3 reads CASSVRAGTKNTEAFF. For the CDR3, the DNA is TGTGCCAGCAGCGTCCGTGCCGGGACAAAAAACACTGAAGCTTTCTTT.

The chain's CDR3 is CASSKAGRNEQYF. Here the CDR3 DNA reads TGTGCCAGCTCCAAGGCGGGAAGGAACGAGCAGTACTTC. The chain uses TRBV28 and TRBJ2-7, with a weak D call TRBD2 (6 bases). The V gene's germline CDR1 is MDHEN and CDR2 SYDVKM. There are 13 residues in the CDR3. V lost 8 bases and J lost 5, with 16 bases in between.

The chain has TRBV7-9 and TRBJ2-7; TRBD1 is a possible D gene (6 bases). Germline V lookup: CDR1 SEHNR, CDR2 FQNEAQ (reference sequence). This CDR3 comprises 13 residues. V lost 3 bases and J lost 7, with 13 bases in between. The CDR3 region has the DNA TGTGCCAGCAGCTTTATACAGGGTGGGGAGCAGTACTTC. Translating gives CASSFIQGGEQYF.

There are a few counts of this clone. The V call is TRBV4-1, the J call TRBJ2-3, with 8 bases matching TRBD2. This CDR3 is 15 amino acids long. J lost 6 bases, V lost 1 base, and 6 bases had no gene match. Germline CDR1 reads MGHRA; CDR2 reads YSYEKL. CDR3 in DNA: TGCGCCAGCAGCCAAGTCGGGGGGGCGTGGGATACGCAGTATTTT. It encodes CASSQVGGAWDTQYF.

V and J are TRBV7-8 and TRBJ2-3, with 11 nucleotides matching TRBD1. The CDR3 length is 17 residues. J gave up 5 bases and V 1 base, and 8 bases lay outside the gene matches. Germline loops: CDR1 SGHVS, CDR2 FQNEAQ. The CDR3 DNA follows: TGTGCCAGCAGCTTAGTGGGCGGACAGGGGGCGAAAGATACGCAGTATTTT. Translated: CASSLVGGQGAKDTQYF.

The chain has TRBV5-4 and TRBJ2-1; TRBD2 aligns across 9 bases. CDR1 and CDR2 (germline): SGHNT, YYREEE (reference sequence). Trimming at V came to 4 bases and at J to 7 bases, leaving 9 bases not matched to a gene. The CDR3 totals 15 residues. For the CDR3, the DNA is TGTGCCAGCAGCATCTTTAGCGGGGGAAGGAATGAGCAGTTCTTC. Protein sequence: CASSIFSGGRNEQFF.

The chain employs TRBV4-3 and TRBJ2-2; 9 nucleotides line up with TRBD1. V shed 4 bases and J 3 bases; nucleotides not matched to a gene: 0. This CDR3 comprises 14 residues. Germline V gene sequence: CDR1 LGHNA, CDR2 YSLEER. Here the CDR3 reads CASSRTGDTGELFF. CDR3 coding DNA: TGCGCCAGCAGCCGGACAGGGGACACCGGGGAGCTGTTTTTT.

The V and J genes are TRBV27 and TRBJ2-6; TRBD1 agrees at 12 bases. CDR1 and CDR2 (germline): MNHEY, SMNVEV (reference sequence). The CDR3 is 18 amino acids. The ends lost 3 bases at V and 1 base at J; junction bases unmatched: 4. The CDR3: CASSLGTGGTSGANVLTF. CDR3 nucleotides: TGTGCCAGCAGTTTGGGGACAGGGGGCACTTCTGGGGCCAACGTCCTGACTTTC.